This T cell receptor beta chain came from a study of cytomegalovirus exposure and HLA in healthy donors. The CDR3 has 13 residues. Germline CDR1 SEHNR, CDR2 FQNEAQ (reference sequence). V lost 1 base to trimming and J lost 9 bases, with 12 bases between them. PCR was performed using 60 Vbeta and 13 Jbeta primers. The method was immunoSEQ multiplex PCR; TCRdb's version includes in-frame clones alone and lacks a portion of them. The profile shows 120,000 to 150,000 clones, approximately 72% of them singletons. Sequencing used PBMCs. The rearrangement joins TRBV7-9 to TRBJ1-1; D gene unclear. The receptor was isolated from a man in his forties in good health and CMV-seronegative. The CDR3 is CASSLDGFRKAFF. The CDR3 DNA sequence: TGTGCCAGCAGCTTAGACGGTTTCCGCAAAGCTTTCTTT.